A selection of T cell receptor beta chains follows, all from one sample in a study of blood T cells in healthy people across ages. TCRdb recomputed calls from the 5' RACE reads with MiXCR, one row per CDR3 protein. The sample consists of over a million distinct CDR3 sequences, approximately 38% of them appearing once. The sample was blood. These TCRs come from a woman aged 18-29 years in good health. The CDR3 runs from the conserved cysteine through the conserved F or W. The order of the fields is J gene, clone size, D gene, V gene, CDR3 protein, CDR3 DNA. D genes are given only for firm matches. Clone size is shown for a subset of rows, as once, few, many or a class of expanded clone.

J gene: TRBJ1-1; clone size: -; D gene: -; V gene: TRBV20-1; CDR3 protein: CSAPRAGEGTEAFF; CDR3 DNA: TGCAGTGCACCGAGGGCGGGGGAGGGCACTGAAGCTTTCTTT
J gene: TRBJ2-7; clone size: -; D gene: -; V gene: TRBV6-5; CDR3 protein: CASSYSTRPSHNEQYF; CDR3 DNA: TGTGCCAGCAGTTACTCGACCAGGCCCTCCCACAATGAGCAGTACTTC
J gene: TRBJ2-2; clone size: -; D gene: -; V gene: TRBV9; CDR3 protein: CASSVGGQLNTGELFF; CDR3 DNA: TGTGCCAGCAGCGTAGGAGGCCAGTTGAACACCGGGGAGCTGTTTTTT
J gene: TRBJ1-4; clone size: few; D gene: -; V gene: TRBV15; CDR3 protein: CATSRLLGPGEEKLFF; CDR3 DNA: TGTGCCACCAGCAGACTCCTAGGGCCAGGCGAGGAAAAACTGTTTTTT
J gene: TRBJ2-3; clone size: few; D gene: TRBD1; V gene: TRBV7-9; CDR3 protein: CASSFRDRDPDTQYF; CDR3 DNA: TGTGCCAGCAGCTTCCGAGACAGGGACCCAGATACGCAGTATTTT
J gene: TRBJ1-2; clone size: -; D gene: -; V gene: TRBV7-9; CDR3 protein: CASSLPEFDSYGYTF; CDR3 DNA: TGTGCCAGCAGCTTACCCGAATTCGACAGCTATGGCTACACCTTC
J gene: TRBJ1-5; clone size: -; D gene: -; V gene: TRBV11-2; CDR3 protein: CASSLQQNSNQPQHF; CDR3 DNA: TGTGCCAGCAGCTTGCAGCAAAATAGCAATCAGCCCCAGCATTTT
J gene: TRBJ2-7; clone size: -; D gene: TRBD2; V gene: TRBV7-9; CDR3 protein: CASSSGGAGYNEQYF; CDR3 DNA: TGTGCCAGCAGCTCCGGGGGGGCTGGTTACAATGAGCAGTACTTC
J gene: TRBJ1-2; clone size: -; D gene: TRBD1; V gene: TRBV5-1; CDR3 protein: CAGQGDNYGYTF; CDR3 DNA: TGCGCCGGCCAGGGGGATAACTATGGCTACACCTTC
J gene: TRBJ1-4; clone size: -; D gene: TRBD1; V gene: TRBV15; CDR3 protein: CATNGSTGGGEKLFF; CDR3 DNA: TGTGCCACCAACGGGTCGACAGGGGGGGGTGAAAAACTGTTTTTT
J gene: TRBJ2-7; clone size: -; D gene: -; V gene: TRBV18; CDR3 protein: CASSPPRGGSYEQYF; CDR3 DNA: TGTGCCAGCTCACCCCCTAGGGGGGGCTCGTACGAGCAGTACTTC
J gene: TRBJ2-7; clone size: few; D gene: TRBD1; V gene: TRBV27; CDR3 protein: CASSLKALNNRGYSYEQYF; CDR3 DNA: TGTGCCAGCAGTTTAAAGGCACTTAACAACAGGGGGTATAGCTACGAGCAGTACTTC
J gene: TRBJ2-2; clone size: few; D gene: TRBD1; V gene: TRBV4-1; CDR3 protein: CASSPTGTVLTGELFF; CDR3 DNA: TGCGCCAGCAGCCCTACCGGGACAGTCCTTACCGGGGAGCTGTTTTTT
J gene: TRBJ2-3; clone size: -; D gene: -; V gene: TRBV20-1; CDR3 protein: CSAPPRRDSTDTQYF; CDR3 DNA: TGCAGTGCTCCGCCCCGGCGGGATAGCACAGATACGCAGTATTTT
J gene: TRBJ2-4; clone size: -; D gene: -; V gene: TRBV7-9; CDR3 protein: CATHDTAGAENIQYF; CDR3 DNA: TGTGCCACCCACGACACAGCAGGGGCCGAAAACATTCAGTACTTC
J gene: TRBJ1-1; clone size: -; D gene: -; V gene: TRBV27; CDR3 protein: CASARAGGNTEAFF; CDR3 DNA: TGTGCCAGCGCCAGGGCTGGGGGGAACACTGAAGCTTTCTTT
J gene: TRBJ1-1; clone size: -; D gene: TRBD1; V gene: TRBV3-1; CDR3 protein: CASSPPAPGQGDTEAFF; CDR3 DNA: TGTGCCAGCAGCCCACCCGCCCCCGGACAGGGGGACACTGAAGCTTTCTTT
J gene: TRBJ1-1; clone size: -; D gene: -; V gene: TRBV6-6; CDR3 protein: CASRFSGLGNTEAFF; CDR3 DNA: TGTGCCAGCAGATTTTCAGGGTTGGGAAACACTGAAGCTTTCTTT
J gene: TRBJ2-7; clone size: -; D gene: -; V gene: TRBV7-9; CDR3 protein: CASSYPVSSHEQYF; CDR3 DNA: TGTGCCAGCAGCTACCCGGTGAGCTCCCACGAGCAGTACTTC
J gene: TRBJ2-2; clone size: -; D gene: -; V gene: TRBV7-2; CDR3 protein: CASSLLSARLFF; CDR3 DNA: TGTGCCAGCAGCTTGCTATCGGCGCGGCTGTTTTTT
J gene: TRBJ2-2; clone size: once; D gene: -; V gene: TRBV10-3; CDR3 protein: CAISDLMAGELFF; CDR3 DNA: TGTGCCATCAGTGATCTTATGGCCGGGGAGCTGTTTTTT
J gene: TRBJ1-1; clone size: few; D gene: TRBD1; V gene: TRBV5-5; CDR3 protein: CASSLNPGQGPEAFF; CDR3 DNA: TGTGCCAGCAGCTTAAACCCGGGACAGGGCCCTGAAGCTTTCTTT
J gene: TRBJ2-6; clone size: -; D gene: -; V gene: TRBV5-6; CDR3 protein: CASSLAKWANVLTF; CDR3 DNA: TGTGCCAGCAGCTTGGCCAAATGGGCCAACGTCCTGACTTTC
J gene: TRBJ2-6; clone size: -; D gene: -; V gene: TRBV29-1; CDR3 protein: CSVAGSGANVLTF; CDR3 DNA: TGCAGCGTTGCCGGGTCTGGGGCCAACGTCCTGACTTTC
J gene: TRBJ1-6; clone size: -; D gene: -; V gene: TRBV25-1; CDR3 protein: CASADSYSPLHF; CDR3 DNA: TGTGCCAGCGCGGACAGCTATTCACCCCTCCACTTT
J gene: TRBJ2-7; clone size: -; D gene: -; V gene: TRBV2; CDR3 protein: CASSGAEGLKSYEQYF; CDR3 DNA: TGTGCCAGCAGTGGAGCGGAGGGGTTGAAATCCTACGAGCAGTACTTC
J gene: TRBJ1-2; clone size: once; D gene: -; V gene: TRBV28; CDR3 protein: CASSPVGGLANYGYTF; CDR3 DNA: TGTGCCAGCAGTCCGGTGGGGGGTTTAGCTAACTATGGCTACACCTTC
J gene: TRBJ2-1; clone size: -; D gene: TRBD2; V gene: TRBV3-1; CDR3 protein: CASSQGGTSGKGEQFF; CDR3 DNA: TGTGCCAGCAGCCAAGGAGGGACTAGCGGGAAAGGTGAGCAGTTCTTC
J gene: TRBJ1-1; clone size: few; D gene: -; V gene: TRBV7-9; CDR3 protein: CASRGAWVNTEAFF; CDR3 DNA: TGTGCCAGCAGGGGGGCTTGGGTAAACACTGAAGCTTTCTTT
J gene: TRBJ2-5; clone size: many; D gene: -; V gene: TRBV4-1; CDR3 protein: CASSQEGRPQETQYF; CDR3 DNA: TGCGCCAGCAGCCAAGAAGGGCGGCCACAAGAGACCCAGTACTTC
J gene: TRBJ2-2; clone size: -; D gene: -; V gene: TRBV5-5; CDR3 protein: CASSFRQGNTGELFF; CDR3 DNA: TGTGCCAGCAGCTTCCGGCAGGGAAACACCGGGGAGCTGTTTTTT
J gene: TRBJ2-3; clone size: -; D gene: TRBD1; V gene: TRBV4-1; CDR3 protein: CASSHSGQGSTDTQYF; CDR3 DNA: TGCGCCAGCAGCCATTCTGGACAGGGGAGCACAGATACGCAGTATTTT
J gene: TRBJ2-1; clone size: -; D gene: -; V gene: TRBV3-1; CDR3 protein: CASSISYPSYNEQFF; CDR3 DNA: TGTGCCAGCAGCATTTCCTACCCTTCCTACAATGAGCAGTTCTTC